This TCR beta chain was profiled in a study of blood T cell repertoires in COVID-19. Study overall: Nucleic acid was either cDNA or gDNA, and it came from T cells, B-cell-depleted T cells, or PBMCs.

The CDR3 extends over 15 amino acids. Germline V gene lookup returns CDR1 SGHTS and CDR2 YDEGEE. Germline trimming cut 3 bases from V and 1 base from J; bases unmatched to any gene: 5. Authors' analysis steps: The assay estimated nucleated cells by amplifying reference gene primers. TCRdb keeps only in-frame clones here, not all; method: immunoSEQ multiplex PCR. V, J and clone size are those of that table, while D and trimming were read from the DNA. In the table there are approximately 180,000 clones, about 88% of which are singletons. The sample was PBMCs or T cells enriched from blood (not recorded which). The source is a woman aged 40 to 50 with acute COVID-19. The rearrangement uses TRBV5-8 and TRBJ2-3, with 7 bases matching TRBD1. CDR3 in DNA: TGTGCCAGCAGCTCGAGGGGGCACGGCACAGATACGCAGTATTTT. Its translation: CASSSRGHGTDTQYF.